This T cell receptor (beta chain) is drawn from a study of blood T cell repertoires in COVID-19. On the study more broadly: Samples came from the United States, Italy and Spain, spanning acute and convalescent COVID-19.

Some clones are missing from TCRdb's copy, which holds only in-frame ones; the method was immunoSEQ multiplex PCR. The table records some 150,000 clones, approximately 87% of them present only once. Sequencing input: peripheral blood. This sequence originates from a man aged 18 to 29 with active or convalescent COVID-19.

The CDR3 sequence is CASSFTGTGNTIYF. DNA of the CDR3: TGCGCCAGCAGCTTCACAGGGACTGGAAACACCATATATTTT. The V call is TRBV5-1, the J call TRBJ1-3, with a possible D match to TRBD1 (6 bases). V gave up 2 bases and J gave up 2 bases, with 8 bases separating them. This CDR3 region has 14 residues. Germline V gene data show CDR1 as SGHRS and CDR2 as YFSETQ.